This TCR beta chain was identified during a study of PD-1 blockade in classical Hodgkin lymphoma. General study findings and limits: Anyone who began nivolumab under 1 year after ASCT was excluded. Baseline diversity resembling that of newly diagnosed patients was seen in complete responders. The CD4+ diversity rise by C4D1 was clearest in complete responders.

The CDR3 has 16 residues. From germline, CDR1 is SGHRS and CDR2 YFSETQ. The trim removed 0 bases at V and 7 bases at J, leaving 8 bases unmatched. TCRdb's copy holds only in-frame clones and misses some; the assay was immunoSEQ multiplex PCR. Of around 13,000 clones detected, roughly 78% appear once; the ten largest clones hold about 25%. About this clone: Its antigen is undetermined.

All the patients suffered relapse after autologous stem cell transplantation, and brentuximab vedotin exposure differed. This receptor was obtained from a human donor with classical Hodgkin lymphoma. This specimen consisted of peripheral blood mononuclear cells (PBMCs), obtained before the second cycle of nivolumab. The chain uses TRBV5-1 and TRBJ2-1; TRBD2 matches at 9 bases. The CDR3: CASSLALAGGLNEQFF. Written as DNA, the CDR3 is TGCGCCAGCAGCTTGGCCCTCGCGGGGGGGCTTAATGAGCAGTTCTTC.